These 10 T cell receptor beta chains originate from one sample sequenced in a study of blood T cell repertoires in COVID-19. TCRdb's copy holds only in-frame clones and misses some; the assay was immunoSEQ multiplex PCR. The data show 430,000 or so clones, about 88% seen once. Material for sequencing was PBMCs or T cells enriched from blood (not recorded which). The receptors here all came from a woman younger than 35 who had been exposed to COVID-19.

The chain joins TRBV18 to TRBJ1-2; TRBD1 matches at 9 bases. The CDR3 sequence is 17 residues long. The junction had 9 bases not matched to a gene; V was cut back by 3 bases and J by 1 base. Per germline, CDR1 KGHSH and CDR2 LQKENI. CDR3 in DNA: TGTGCCAGCTCACCTGGGACAGGGAACCCCTATAACTATGGCTACACCTTC. It translates to CASSPGTGNPYNYGYTF.

The V and J genes are TRBV5-1 and TRBJ2-1, with 9 bases identical to TRBD2. V trimming: 1 base; J trimming: 4 bases; junction bases outside the gene matches: 3. Per germline, CDR1 SGHRS and CDR2 YFSETQ. The CDR3 totals 15 residues. This chain's CDR3 is CASSLSSGVYNEQFF. In nucleotides, the CDR3 is TGCGCCAGCAGCTTGTCTAGCGGGGTTTACAATGAGCAGTTCTTC.

The chain carries TRBV6-5 and TRBJ2-5, with D hard to call. CDR3 length: 16 residues. Germline V lookup: CDR1 MNHEY, CDR2 SVGAGI. V was clipped by 0 bases and J by 2 bases, with 13 bases between them. The CDR3 nucleotides are TGTGCCAGCAGTTACTCTTTAGCCCTGTCACAAGAGACCCAGTACTTC. It specifies CASSYSLALSQETQYF.

The rearrangement links TRBV18 to TRBJ2-1; the D gene is possibly TRBD1 (6 bases). Germline CDR1 KGHSH, CDR2 LQKENI. The CDR3 totals 14 residues. Deletions cut 8 bases from V and 4 bases from J, with 15 bases between. DNA of the CDR3: TGTGCCAGCCAATCACAGGGAACATACAATGAGCAGTTCTTC. This encodes CASQSQGTYNEQFF.

This clone has a single count. This chain joins TRBV28 and TRBJ2-7, with D maybe TRBD1 (6 bases). The V end was cut by 5 bases, the J end by 2 bases, with 19 bases between. Germline V CDR1 and CDR2: MDHEN, SYDVKM. The CDR3 has 16 amino acids. CDR3 nucleotides: TGTGCCAGCAGTCCACCACATATGACAGGTACCTACGAGCAGTACTTC. As protein: CASSPPHMTGTYEQYF. Full variable domain (remainder filled in from reference TRBV28 and TRBJ2-7): DVKVTQSSRYLVKRTGEKVFLECVQDMDHENMFWYRQDPGLGLRLIYFSYDVKMKEKGDIPEGYSVSREKKERFSLILESASTNQTSMYLCASSPPHMTGTYEQYFGPGTRLTVT.

This chain connects TRBV3-1 (or the pseudogene TRBV3-2) to TRBJ2-6; 15 positions agree with TRBD2. V dropped 2 bases and J dropped 0; count of bases not matched to a gene: 8. The CDR3 consists of 21 residues. Germline V gives CDR1 LGHDT, CDR2 YNNKEL (reference sequence). Here the CDR3 reads CASSQRLGTSGGFSGANVLTF. CDR3 nucleotide sequence: TGTGCCAGCAGCCAAAGGCTCGGGACTAGCGGGGGGTTCTCTGGGGCCAACGTCCTGACTTTC.

For the CDR3, the DNA is TGTGCCAGCAGCCCCCCCGCTTACTCCTCTGGCTCCTACGAGCAGTACTTC. Encoded protein: CASSPPAYSSGSYEQYF. The genes are TRBV5-7 and TRBJ2-7; D call uncertain. TRBV5-7 is flagged as an ORF with uncertain function. The CDR3 is 17 amino acids. V gave up 4 bases and J gave up 0 bases, with 20 bases separating them.

This sequence joins TRBV27 and TRBJ2-7, with 8 bases matching TRBD2. The CDR3 is 16 amino acids. Germline CDR1 reads MNHEY; CDR2 reads SMNVEV (reference sequence). V lost 5 bases to trimming and J lost 5 bases; unmatched junction nucleotides: 14. Here the CDR3 reads CASSLAGTRSSHEQYF. In nucleotides, the CDR3 is TGTGCCAGCAGTCTCGCCGGGACTAGGAGTAGCCACGAGCAGTACTTC.

This chain uses TRBV28 with TRBJ1-1; TRBD1 is a possible D gene (5 bases). This CDR3 is built from 14 residues. Germline V gives CDR1 MDHEN, CDR2 SYDVKM. V lost 4 bases to trimming and J lost 4 bases, with 13 bases between them. The DNA of the CDR3 is TGTGCCAGCAGTTCCCGGCGGGGACTCACTGAAGCTTTCTTT. It is translated as CASSSRRGLTEAFF. Full variable domain (missing parts from reference TRBV28 and TRBJ1-1): DVKVTQSSRYLVKRTGEKVFLECVQDMDHENMFWYRQDPGLGLRLIYFSYDVKMKEKGDIPEGYSVSREKKERFSLILESASTNQTSMYLCASSSRRGLTEAFFGQGTRLTVV.

The J gene is TRBJ2-3, the V gene TRBV15; D is unresolved. Germline assignment: CDR1 LNHNV and CDR2 YYDKDF (reference sequence). Trimming took off 8 bases at V and 7 bases at J, with 16 bases between the two ends. CDR3 length equals 13 residues. The CDR3 reads CATRQVSAHTQYF. The CDR3 region has the DNA TGTGCCACCCGTCAGGTATCCGCTCATACGCAGTATTTT.